This T cell receptor beta chain is from a study of T cells in Graves' hyperthyroidism and ophthalmopathy. Trimming removed 1 base at V and 4 bases at J, with 13 bases between. CDR1 SGHVS and CDR2 FQNEAQ come from the germline V gene. CDR3 length equals 15 residues. Amplified TCR beta CDR3 regions came from RNA transcripts. Researchers ran a first-round RT-PCR on the TCR CDR3 using the HTBI primer set. A single record per CDR3 protein comes from TCRdb applying MiXCR to the multiplex PCR reads. The sample lists a few hundred thousand distinct CDR3 sequences; about 45% were seen once. General study results and limits: Ophthalmopathy prediction by the model preceded onset by a median approximately 5.9 months. Among thyroid clonotypes expanded above 0.001, most also appeared in blood.

This clonotype has just one count. Its antigen is undetermined. Uncontrolled infection, other autoimmune disease, pregnancy or lactation barred patients from enrollment. This chain joins TRBV7-8 and TRBJ2-5; a weak D match, TRBD1 (7 bases). The specimen was peripheral blood or thyroid tissue (not recorded which). The sequence was obtained from an adult woman with Graves' disease, either hyperthyroidism or ophthalmopathy (not recorded which). The chain's CDR3 is CASSLVRQGLETQYF. The CDR3 nucleotides are TGTGCCAGCAGCTTAGTGAGACAGGGACTAGAGACCCAGTACTTC. The full variable domain, its missing parts supplied by reference TRBV7-8 and TRBJ2-5, is GAGVSQSPRYKVAKRGQDVALRCDPISGHVSLFWYQQALGQGPEFLTYFQNEAQLDKSGLPSDRFFAERPEGSVSTLKIQRTQQEDSAVYLCASSLVRQGLETQYFGPGTRLLVL.